This T cell receptor (beta chain) emerged from a study of response to subunit inactivated influenza vaccine. Findings and caveats of the study: Only a handful of new T cells, the authors suggested, are recruited with each seasonal influenza vaccination.

V dropped 2 bases and J dropped 6; count of bases not matched to a gene: 7. The CDR3 sequence is 15 residues long. Germline V lookup: CDR1 SGHVS, CDR2 FNYEAQ. For this clonotype: The antigen remains unidentified.

Using its own MiXCR run on the RT-PCR reads, TCRdb lists one record per CDR3 protein. The repertoire holds hundreds of thousands of distinct CDR3 sequences, with 12% to 15% as singletons. This chain joins TRBV7-6 and TRBJ2-7; 10 nucleotides align to TRBD1. The material was PBMCs from blood, obtained 14 to 15 days before vaccination. The TCR was taken from a man between 45 and 60 years old who received an inactivated influenza vaccine. The chain's CDR3 is CASSLIGQGVSEQYF. DNA of the CDR3: TGTGCCAGCAGCTTAATAGGACAGGGGGTTTCCGAGCAGTACTTC.